This passage covers 15 T cell receptor beta chains from one sample sequenced in a study of a mutant IDH1 vaccine in newly diagnosed glioma. The antigens for these receptors are not known. Time point described: week 35, safety follow-up. Each vaccine dose was 300 ug of mutant IDH1 20-mer peptide, with topical imiquimod. Method: immunoSEQ multiplex PCR; TCRdb's copy keeps in-frame clones and lacks some. Counted here are about 32,000 clones, roughly 80% occurring once; the ten biggest clones make up roughly 8.8%. This specimen was PBMCs, taken from a glioma patient whose treatment included an IDH1 peptide vaccine. These receptors were taken from a woman in her 30s with glioma. Some clones in this sample may be carry-over from other donors' samples.

This clone was observed a handful of times. The chain joins TRBV21-1 to TRBJ1-1. TRBV21-1 is listed as a pseudogene. CDR3 length equals 14 residues. The CDR3 nucleotides read TGTGCCAGCAGCAAAGCGGGGAGTAACACTGAAGCTTTCTTT. It specifies CASSKAGSNTEAFF.

This clone was observed a handful of times. This rearrangement joins TRBV7-9 to TRBJ1-2, with TRBD1 as a possible D gene (6 bases). This CDR3 comprises 15 residues. Deletions cut 0 bases from V and 6 bases from J, with 14 bases between. Germline values: CDR1 SEHNR, CDR2 FQNEAQ (reference sequence). The CDR3 DNA sequence: TGTGCCAGCAGCTTAGCCCAAACCGGGACAAATGGCTACACCTTC. Protein sequence: CASSLAQTGTNGYTF.

The rearrangement uses TRBV9 and TRBJ2-7, with 10 bases identical to TRBD2. The CDR3 is 14 residues long. Germline-derived CDR1 and CDR2 are SGDLS and YYNGEE. J gave up 6 bases and V 5 bases, and 8 bases lay outside the gene matches. DNA of the CDR3: TGTGCCAGCAGTGCTAGCGGGAGCGGGAGCGAGCAGTACTTC. It codes for CASSASGSGSEQYF. Based on the CDR3 plus reference TRBV9 and TRBJ2-7, the full variable domain is DSGVTQTPKHLITATGQRVTLRCSPRSGDLSVYWYQQSLDQGLQFLIQYYNGEERAKGNILERFSAQQFPDLHSELNLSSLELGDSALYFCASSASGSGSEQYFGPGTRLTVT.

V and J are TRBV6-5 and TRBJ2-7, with 8 bases aligning to TRBD1. The trim removed 6 bases at V and 3 bases at J, leaving 4 bases unmatched. CDR3 size: 13 residues. Per germline, CDR1 MNHEY and CDR2 SVGAGI. In nucleotides, the CDR3 is TGTGCCAGCAGAGCTACAGGGGGCTACGAGCAGTACTTC. Protein sequence: CASRATGGYEQYF.

To note about this clone: Other DNA sequences in this specimen translate into the identical CDR3. This chain joins TRBV18 and TRBJ1-1; a possible D gene is TRBD1 (5 bases). Germline loops: CDR1 KGHSH, CDR2 LQKENI. The V gene lost 3 bases and the J gene lost 1 base, with 6 bases spanning the gap. This CDR3 spans 13 amino acids. This CDR3 reads CASSPGPNTEAFF. CDR3 sequence (DNA): TGTGCCAGCTCACCGGGGCCGAACACTGAAGCTTTCTTT. Full variable domain (outside the CDR3, taken from reference TRBV18 and TRBJ1-1): NAGVMQNPRHLVRRRGQEARLRCSPMKGHSHVYWYRQLPEEGLKFMVYLQKENIIDESGMPKERFSAEFPKEGPSILRIQQVVRGDSAAYFCASSPGPNTEAFFGQGTRLTVV.

The chain has TRBV10-1 and TRBJ2-1, with a weak D call TRBD2 (5 bases). The CDR3 extends over 15 amino acids. Deletions cut 0 bases from V and 4 bases from J, with 10 bases between. Per germline, CDR1 WNHNN and CDR2 SYGVQD (reference sequence). The CDR3 spells CASSESRPGYNEQFF. The CDR3 DNA reads TGCGCCAGCAGTGAGTCTCGGCCGGGATACAATGAGCAGTTCTTC.

The chain links TRBV6-1 to TRBJ1-5, with D perhaps matching TRBD1 (6 bases). V was clipped by 4 bases and J by 7 bases, with 23 bases between them. The CDR3 covers 17 residues. CDR1 and CDR2 from the germline V gene are MNHNS and SASEGT. Written as DNA, the CDR3 is TGTGCCAGCAGTGGGGGGGGCGCGGGGGTAGGGGCACAGCCCCAGCATTTT. This gives the protein CASSGGGAGVGAQPQHF.

The rearrangement links TRBV18 to TRBJ1-2; D may be TRBD1 (6 bases). CDR1 is KGHSH, CDR2 LQKENI, per germline. Deletions cut 3 bases from V and 1 base from J, with 9 bases between. The CDR3 extends over 14 amino acids. The CDR3 here is CASSPPGVNYGYTF. CDR3 sequence (DNA): TGTGCCAGCTCACCCCCAGGGGTTAACTATGGCTACACCTTC. The full variable domain, with the rest looked up from reference TRBV18 and TRBJ1-2, is NAGVMQNPRHLVRRRGQEARLRCSPMKGHSHVYWYRQLPEEGLKFMVYLQKENIIDESGMPKERFSAEFPKEGPSILRIQQVVRGDSAAYFCASSPPGVNYGYTFGSGTRLTVV.

This clone was seen more than once but under ten times. The chain joins TRBV19 to TRBJ2-4; 7 nucleotides align to TRBD2. J was trimmed by 1 base and V by 10 bases; bases with no gene match: 4. The germline V gene has CDR1 LNHDA and CDR2 SQIVND (reference sequence). This CDR3 is 13 amino acids long. The CDR3 is CATMGGAKNIQYF. CDR3 nucleotides: TGTGCCACTATGGGGGGGGCCAAAAACATTCAGTACTTC.

V and J are TRBV5-8 and TRBJ2-4; tentatively, D is TRBD2 (6 bases). The CDR3 is made up of 16 amino acids. V lost 0 bases to trimming and J lost 6 bases, with 16 bases between them. The germline CDR1 and CDR2 sequences are SGHTS and YDEGEE. CDR3 DNA sequence: TGTGCCAGCAGCTTGGGCAGGACTACCGGGGGAAACATTCAGTACTTC. This sequence encodes CASSLGRTTGGNIQYF.

In its sample, this clone is medium-sized. Mismatch with germline at one junction end may stem from a read error. The chain is built from TRBV5-8 and TRBJ1-2; possibly TRBD1 for D (5 bases). The germline V gene encodes CDR1 SGHTS and CDR2 YDEGEE. The CDR3 totals 14 residues. The CDR3 loop reads CASGFPGGTYGYTF. In nucleotides, the CDR3 is TGTGCCAGCGGCTTTCCGGGGGGGACCTATGGCTACACCTTC.

V gene TRBV15 combines with J gene TRBJ2-1, with D perhaps TRBD2 (6 bases). From germline, CDR1 is LNHNV and CDR2 YYDKDF (reference sequence). V gave up 1 base and J gave up 1 base, with 11 bases separating them. There are 16 residues in the CDR3. The CDR3 DNA reads as TGTGCCACCAGCAGAGGGGCGGGAAGGTCCTACAATGAGCAGTTCTTC. Translation: CATSRGAGRSYNEQFF.

This clone was observed a single time. The chain uses TRBV6-6 and TRBJ2-3; no reliable D call. V was pared by 5 bases and J by 4 bases, with 13 bases between. In germline, CDR1 is MNHNY, CDR2 SVGAGI (reference sequence). The CDR3 spans 14 residues. The CDR3 protein is CASSGEEDADTQYF. CDR3 DNA: TGTGCCAGCAGTGGGGAAGAGGACGCAGATACGCAGTATTTT.

The CDR3 DNA reads as TGTGCCAGCAGTTACCCAGGAAGGACTGAAGCTTTCTTT. Translating gives CASSYPGRTEAFF. This rearrangement joins TRBV6-5 to TRBJ1-1; D remains ambiguous. Germline CDR1 is MNHEY and CDR2 is SVGAGI. The CDR3 consists of 13 residues. V lost 2 bases and J 5 bases, leaving 9 bases between the germline ends.

The chain has TRBV5-6 and TRBJ2-3; 10 bases map to TRBD2. This CDR3 contains 18 residues. The ends lost 1 base at V and 0 bases at J; junction bases unmatched: 8. Germline assignment: CDR1 SGHDT and CDR2 YYEEEE. CDR3 coding DNA: TGTGCCAGCAGCTTGTGGGTAGCGGGAGGCCTAAGCACAGATACGCAGTATTTT. Amino acids: CASSLWVAGGLSTDTQYF.